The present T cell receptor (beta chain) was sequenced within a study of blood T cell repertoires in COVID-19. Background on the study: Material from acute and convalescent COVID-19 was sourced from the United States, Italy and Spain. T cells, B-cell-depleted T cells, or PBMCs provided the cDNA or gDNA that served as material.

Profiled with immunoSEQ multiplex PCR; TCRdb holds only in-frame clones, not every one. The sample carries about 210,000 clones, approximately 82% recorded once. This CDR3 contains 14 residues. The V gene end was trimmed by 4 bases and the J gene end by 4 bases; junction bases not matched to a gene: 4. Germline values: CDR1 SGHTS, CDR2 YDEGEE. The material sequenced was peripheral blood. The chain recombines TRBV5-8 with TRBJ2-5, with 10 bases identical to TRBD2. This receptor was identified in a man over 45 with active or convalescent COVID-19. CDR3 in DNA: TGTGCCAGCAGCGGCCTAGCGGGAGTAGAGACCCAGTACTTC. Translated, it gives CASSGLAGVETQYF.